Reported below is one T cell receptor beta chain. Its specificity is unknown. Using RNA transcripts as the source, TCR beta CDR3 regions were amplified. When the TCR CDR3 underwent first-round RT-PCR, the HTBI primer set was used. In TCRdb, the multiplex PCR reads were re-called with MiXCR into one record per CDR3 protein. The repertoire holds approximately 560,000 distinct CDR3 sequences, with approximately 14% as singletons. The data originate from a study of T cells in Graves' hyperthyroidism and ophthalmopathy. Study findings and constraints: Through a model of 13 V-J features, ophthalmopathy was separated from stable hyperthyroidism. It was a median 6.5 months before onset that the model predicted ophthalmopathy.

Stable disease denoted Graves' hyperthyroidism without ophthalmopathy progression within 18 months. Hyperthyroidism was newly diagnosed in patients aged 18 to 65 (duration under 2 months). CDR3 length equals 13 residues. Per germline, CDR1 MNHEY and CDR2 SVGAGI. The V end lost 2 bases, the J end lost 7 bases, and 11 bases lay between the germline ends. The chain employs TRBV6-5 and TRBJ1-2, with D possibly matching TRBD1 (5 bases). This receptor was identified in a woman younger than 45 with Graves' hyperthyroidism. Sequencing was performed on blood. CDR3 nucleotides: TGTGCCAGCAGTTACGCCAGGGTGTCTGGCTACACCTTC. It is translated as CASSYARVSGYTF.